In its sample, the clone carrying this TCR beta chain was seen once. Antigen: not known. This record belongs to a study of T-cell memory formation after mild COVID-19. Overall study results and limits: Memory cells collected pre-infection included some clones that later responded, suggesting cross-reactive memory joined.

After 5'RACE with constant-segment primers, TCR alpha and TCR beta cDNA libraries carrying sample barcodes and UMIs were obtained. TCRdb analysed the 5' RACE reads with MiXCR anew, one entry per CDR3 protein. The table shows about 500,000 distinct CDR3 sequences, with about a fifth occurring only once. The clonotype was recovered from an adult woman who had mild COVID-19 (a few samples of this study predate the infection). Cell type and time point are not known. Material for sequencing was PBMCs or a T cell subset sorted from them (not recorded which).

The CDR3 bases are TGTGCCAGCCAGACGGGAAGCTCCTACAATGAGCAGTTCTTC. Residues: CASQTGSSYNEQFF. The chain carries TRBV6-2 or TRBV6-3 and TRBJ2-1; weak D call: TRBD2 (5 bases). Germline-derived CDR1 and CDR2 are MNHEY and SVGEGT. Trimming cost V 8 bases and J 0 bases, with 11 bases left between them. This CDR3 region has 14 residues.